This T cell receptor (beta chain) comes out of a study of T cell responses to AZD1222 COVID-19 vaccine. Sequencing used immunoSEQ multiplex PCR; TCRdb keeps in-frame clones, though not all of them. The table records 140,000 to 150,000 clones, 92% of them present only once. Study findings and constraints: Only a handful of AZD1222 recipients were seropositive at baseline. Clonal diversity was possibly underestimated; the donors were predominantly white British and more often female. The reported proportion of spike-specific TCRs targeting unmutated variant regions was nearly half.

Germline loops: CDR1 MNHEY, CDR2 SMNVEV (reference sequence). V lost 6 bases and J lost 4; bases outside the gene matches: 13. The CDR3 runs 16 residues. In the case of this clone: Antigen: not known.

The material sequenced was peripheral blood, taken 28 days after the second AZD1222 dose. This sequence joins TRBV27 and TRBJ2-5; TRBD1 aligns across 8 bases. The sequence derives from an adult who received the AZD1222 COVID-19 vaccine. CDR3 protein: CASSQGAKGTRETQYF. Written as DNA, the CDR3 is TGTGCCAGCAGCCAGGGGGCGAAGGGCACGAGAGAGACCCAGTACTTC.